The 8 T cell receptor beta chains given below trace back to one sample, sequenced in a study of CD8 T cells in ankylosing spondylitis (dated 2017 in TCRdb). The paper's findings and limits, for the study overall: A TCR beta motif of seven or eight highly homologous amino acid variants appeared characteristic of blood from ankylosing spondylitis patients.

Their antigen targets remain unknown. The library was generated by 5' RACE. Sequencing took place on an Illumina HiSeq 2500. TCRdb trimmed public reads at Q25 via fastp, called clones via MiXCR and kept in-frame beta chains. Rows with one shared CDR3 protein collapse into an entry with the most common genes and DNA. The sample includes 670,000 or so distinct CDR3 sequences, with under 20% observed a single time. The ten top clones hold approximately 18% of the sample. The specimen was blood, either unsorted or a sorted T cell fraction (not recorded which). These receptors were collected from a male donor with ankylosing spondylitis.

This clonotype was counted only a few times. The DNA for the CDR3 is TGTGCCACCAGAAGGACGCGGCCCACCCGAGACTTTAATGAAAAACTGTTTTTT. Translating it yields CATRRTRPTRDFNEKLFF. This chain joins TRBV24-1 and TRBJ1-4; the D is unclear. Trimming stripped 7 bases from V and 4 bases from J, with 24 bases between. This CDR3 is built from 18 residues. Looked up from germline, CDR1 is KGHDR and CDR2 is SFDVKD.

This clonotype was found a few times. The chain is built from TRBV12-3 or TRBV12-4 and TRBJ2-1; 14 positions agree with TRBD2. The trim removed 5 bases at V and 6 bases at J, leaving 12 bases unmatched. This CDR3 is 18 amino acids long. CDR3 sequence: CASSPKSPGTSGSNEQFF. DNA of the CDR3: TGTGCCAGCAGTCCAAAATCACCCGGGACTAGCGGGAGCAATGAGCAGTTCTTC.

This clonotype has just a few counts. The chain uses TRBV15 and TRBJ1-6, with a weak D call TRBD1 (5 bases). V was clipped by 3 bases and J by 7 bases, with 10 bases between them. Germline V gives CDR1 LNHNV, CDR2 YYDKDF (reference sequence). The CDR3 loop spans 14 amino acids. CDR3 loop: CATSSGDPNSPLHF. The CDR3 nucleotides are TGTGCCACCAGCAGCGGGGACCCAAATTCACCCCTCCACTTT.

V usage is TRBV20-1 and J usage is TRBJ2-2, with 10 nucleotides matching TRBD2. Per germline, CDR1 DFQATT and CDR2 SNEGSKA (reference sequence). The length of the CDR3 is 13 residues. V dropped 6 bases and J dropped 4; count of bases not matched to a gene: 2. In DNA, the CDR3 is TGCAGTGCCGGACTAGCGGTCACCGGGGAGCTGTTTTTT. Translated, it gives CSAGLAVTGELFF.

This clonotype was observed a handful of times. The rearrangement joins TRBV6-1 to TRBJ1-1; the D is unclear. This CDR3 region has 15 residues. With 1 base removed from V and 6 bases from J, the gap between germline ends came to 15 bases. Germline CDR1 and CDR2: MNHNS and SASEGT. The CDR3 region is CASSEGAARGSEAFF. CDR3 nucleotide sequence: TGTGCCAGCAGTGAAGGTGCAGCAAGAGGGTCTGAAGCTTTCTTT.

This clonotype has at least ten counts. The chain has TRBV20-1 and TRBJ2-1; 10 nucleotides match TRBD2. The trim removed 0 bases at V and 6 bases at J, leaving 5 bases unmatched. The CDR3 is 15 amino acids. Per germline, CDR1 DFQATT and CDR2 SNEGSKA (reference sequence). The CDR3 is CSAREWSSGSNEQFF. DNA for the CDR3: TGCAGTGCTAGAGAGTGGTCTAGCGGGAGCAATGAGCAGTTCTTC.

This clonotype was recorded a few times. CDR3 residues: CASSPGTGGKNYGYTF. In DNA, the CDR3 is TGTGCCAGCAGTCCCGGGACAGGAGGGAAAAACTATGGCTACACCTTC. J is TRBJ1-2 and V is TRBV6-2 or TRBV6-3, with 8 bases identical to TRBD1. The CDR3 totals 16 residues. The germline gives CDR1 MNHEY, CDR2 SVGEGT. V was clipped by 5 bases and J by 2 bases; unmatched bases: 10.

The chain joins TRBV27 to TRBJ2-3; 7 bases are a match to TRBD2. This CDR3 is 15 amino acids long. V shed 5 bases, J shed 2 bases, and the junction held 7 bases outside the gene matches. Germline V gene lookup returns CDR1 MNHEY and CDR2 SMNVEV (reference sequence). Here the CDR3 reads CASSTPSGSTDTQYF. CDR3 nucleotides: TGTGCCAGCAGTACTCCTAGCGGTTCCACAGATACGCAGTATTTT.